This record covers a single T cell receptor (beta chain). This sample was taken from a study of blood T cell repertoires in COVID-19. About the study: Spain, Italy and the United States supplied samples that represented acute and convalescent COVID-19.

The germline CDR1 and CDR2 sequences are LNHDA and SQIVND (reference sequence). The CDR3 length is 12 residues. V was pared by 3 bases and J by 7 bases, with 7 bases between. In the original analysis: Amplification from reference gene primers served as the basis for estimated nucleated cell counts. Here immunoSEQ multiplex PCR was the method, and the copy in TCRdb shows in-frame clones only, minus some. V and J calls and clone size follow that table, whereas D and trimming were derived from the DNA. This table has 130,000 or so clones, over 60% appearing once. This TCR derives from a man over 45 with acute or convalescent COVID-19. The rearrangement uses TRBV19 and TRBJ1-5; unclear D gene. Sequencing was carried out using peripheral blood. The CDR3 DNA follows: TGTGCCAGTAGTATCCTAATGCAGCCCCAGCATTTT. The encoded protein is CASSILMQPQHF. Based on the CDR3 plus reference TRBV19 and TRBJ1-5, the full variable domain is DGGITQSPKYLFRKEGQNVTLSCEQNLNHDAMYWYRQDPGQGLRLIYYSQIVNDFQKGDIAEGYSVSREKKESFPLTVTSAQKNPTAFYLCASSILMQPQHFGDGTRLSIL.